Detailed here is one T cell receptor (beta chain). This clone was recorded a few times. Its antigen has not been determined. No base qualities exist here, and no much larger clone lies one base off it. The V end loses 0 bases and the J end loses 4 bases, and a stretch of 19 bases separates them. The CDR3 covers 18 residues, taking in both the cysteine and the phenylalanine. Only the CDR3 region is kept as DNA, spanning 54 bases read in frame from base 1. In the germline V gene, CDR1 corresponds to SGHRS and CDR2 to YFSETQ. The immunoSEQ Assay, a bias-controlled multiplex PCR, was used to amplify TCRbeta CDR3 regions from genomic DNA. In the paper's pipeline: Nucleated cell counts per sample were estimated from amplification of reference gene primers within the assay. To quantify the absolute abundance of each unique TCRbeta CDR3 rearrangement, sequence reads were collapsed and filtered. For each sample, productive Simpson clonality was calculated by taking the square root of Simpson's diversity index across productive rearrangements. Entries here come from immuneACCESS through TCRdb and include only in-frame sequences with V and J called. Some clones fail to appear in such tables; in the studies checked, an unresolved V gene covers under half of the shortfall, and the cause of the remainder is unknown. From that table come the V and J calls and clone size; the DNA was used to work out D and trimming. The sample includes 200,000 to 300,000 clones, with approximately 85% observed a single time. Under 15% of the sample rests with the top ten.

These data originate in a study of blood T cell repertoires in COVID-19 (dated by TCRdb to about 2020). About the study as a whole: Collaborator samples came from the United States, Italy and Spain and covered acute and convalescent phases of COVID-19. The material from the prospective study consisted of cDNA or gDNA derived from T cells, B-cell-depleted T cells, or PBMCs. The dataset comprised deeply sampled blood TCRbeta repertoires from subjects exposed to, actively infected with, or recovered from COVID-19. The repertoires were released in a freely available public database intended as a resource for research on the immune response to SARS-CoV-2. Samples were obtained from the ongoing ImmuneRACE study (first 160 participants) and from 1,254 subjects provided by 6 global collaborators. The sample metadata nearly always contained a de-identified subject ID, COVID-19 status, age in years and sex. Where available, HLA class I and class II types were taken from metadata supplied by the sample provider and were not determined by assay-based typing.

Collaborating institutions collected whole blood in K2EDTA tubes following their own protocols. Collaborator samples were shipped for TCRbeta analysis as frozen whole blood, isolated PBMCs, or DNA extracted from either sample type. Paper-wide results and their limitations: How much clinical and demographic metadata was included differed by source and by participant, and the metadata was provided uncurated.

The sequencing sample was made of peripheral blood. This TCR was sampled from a woman aged 55-75 years with active or convalescent COVID-19. The chain is assembled from TRBV5-1 and TRBJ2-2, and the D gene may be TRBD1, 6 bases matching. The sequence in DNA is TGCGCCAGCAGCTTGGAATCCCCACAGGGTGATGGCACCGGGGAGCTGTTTTTT. It encodes CASSLESPQGDGTGELFF.